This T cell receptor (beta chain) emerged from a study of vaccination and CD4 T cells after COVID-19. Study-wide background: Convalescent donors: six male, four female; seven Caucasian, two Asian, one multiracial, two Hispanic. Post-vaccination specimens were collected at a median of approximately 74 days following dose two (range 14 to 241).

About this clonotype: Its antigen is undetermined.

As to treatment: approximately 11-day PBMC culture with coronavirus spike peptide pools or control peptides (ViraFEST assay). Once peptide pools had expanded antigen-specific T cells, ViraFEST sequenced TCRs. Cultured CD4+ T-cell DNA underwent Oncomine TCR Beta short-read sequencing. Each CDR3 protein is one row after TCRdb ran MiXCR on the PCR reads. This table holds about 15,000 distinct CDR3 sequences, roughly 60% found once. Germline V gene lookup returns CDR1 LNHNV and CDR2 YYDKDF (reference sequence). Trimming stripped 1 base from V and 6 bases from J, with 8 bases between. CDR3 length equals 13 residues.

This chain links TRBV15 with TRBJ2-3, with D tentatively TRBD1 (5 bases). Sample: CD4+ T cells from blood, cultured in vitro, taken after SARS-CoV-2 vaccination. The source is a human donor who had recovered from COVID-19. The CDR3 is CATSRGGSDTQYF. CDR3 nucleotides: TGTGCCACCAGCAGAGGGGGCTCGGATACGCAGTATTTT. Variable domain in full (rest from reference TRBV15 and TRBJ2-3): DAMVIQNPRYQVTQFGKPVTLSCSQTLNHNVMYWYQQKSSQAPKLLFHYYDKDFNNEADTPDNFQSRRPNTSFCFLDIRSPGLGDTAMYLCATSRGGSDTQYFGPGTRLTVL.